The next 30 T cell receptor beta chains were all read from a single sample in a study of beta chain features in type 1 diabetes. Investigators reverse transcribed all isolated RNA, so they sequenced expressed TCRB transcripts. Here immunoSEQ multiplex PCR was the method, and the copy in TCRdb shows in-frame clones only, minus some. The table lists hundreds of thousands of clones, over 13% of them singletons. No antigen has been assigned to these receptors. Study-level findings and limits: Moderately but significantly shorter TCRB CDR3s were found in Type 1 diabetes patients in all four CD4+ subsets.

The material sequenced was naive CD4+ T cells from blood. These TCRs come from a man younger than 35 with type 1 diabetes.

This clone was seen a handful of times. The genes are TRBV19 and TRBJ2-1; 8 bases match TRBD1. The CDR3 has 17 residues. V lost 6 bases and J lost 3; bases outside the gene matches: 13. Germline V CDR1 and CDR2: LNHDA, SQIVND (reference sequence). The CDR3, as DNA: TGTGCCAGTAGGAGGACAGGGTCCTCAATTTACTACAATGAGCAGTTCTTC. Residues: CASRRTGSSIYYNEQFF.

This clone was counted a few times. The chain combines TRBV5-1 with TRBJ1-1; 7 nucleotides line up with TRBD1. V trimming: 3 bases; J trimming: 5 bases; junction bases outside the gene matches: 10. This CDR3 has 15 residues. Germline V gene data show CDR1 as SGHRS and CDR2 as YFSETQ. The CDR3 spells CASSSETGVRTEAFF. The CDR3 region has the DNA TGCGCCAGCAGCTCGGAAACAGGGGTCCGGACTGAAGCTTTCTTT.

The table lists this clone with a few counts. The J gene is TRBJ1-6, the V gene TRBV28; 10 bases are shared with TRBD1. CDR3 length: 14 amino acids. V lost 7 bases and J lost 9; bases outside the gene matches: 6. The germline V gene encodes CDR1 MDHEN and CDR2 SYDVKM. This CDR3 is CASTVWTGGSPLHF. The DNA for the CDR3 is TGTGCCAGCACCGTCTGGACAGGGGGTTCACCCCTCCACTTT.

The chain links TRBV4-1 to TRBJ2-1; the D gene is possibly TRBD1 (6 bases). Trimming stripped 2 bases from V and 0 bases from J, with 20 bases between. Per germline, CDR1 MGHRA and CDR2 YSYEKL. The length of the CDR3 is 19 residues. CDR3 DNA: TGCGCCAGCAGCCAAAAAGCCCCCTCCCAGGGGAGCTCCTACAATGAGCAGTTCTTC. This gives the protein CASSQKAPSQGSSYNEQFF.

This clone was counted only a few times. The chain links TRBV30 to TRBJ1-2, with D unclear. Germline V gives CDR1 GTSNPN, CDR2 SVGIG (reference sequence). This CDR3 is 13 amino acids long. Trimming took 0 bases from V and 8 from J, leaving 13 bases between them. CDR3 protein: CAWSVRGRAGYTF. The CDR3 DNA is TGTGCCTGGAGTGTACGAGGGAGGGCAGGCTACACCTTC.

The table lists this clone with a few counts. The chain combines TRBV6-5 with TRBJ2-7; D is perhaps TRBD1 (6 bases). CDR3 length: 15 residues. Trimming left V 2 bases short and J 2 bases short, with 13 bases between. Germline V gives CDR1 MNHEY, CDR2 SVGAGI. CDR3 region: CASSYGTRGTYEQYF. In nucleotides, the CDR3 is TGTGCCAGCAGTTACGGGACAAGGGGGACCTACGAGCAGTACTTC.

The sample holds a few counts of this clone. The chain couples TRBV9 to TRBJ2-3; no reliable D call. V was pared by 0 bases and J by 6 bases, with 5 bases between. The CDR3 is 12 residues long. CDR1 is SGDLS, CDR2 YYNGEE, per germline. CDR3 loop: CASSVVEDTQYF. For the CDR3, the DNA is TGTGCCAGCAGCGTAGTGGAGGATACGCAGTATTTT.

V and J are TRBV9 and TRBJ2-7; 8 bases fit TRBD1. V was clipped by 3 bases and J by 13 bases; unmatched bases: 9. The CDR3 consists of 12 residues. Looked up from germline, CDR1 is SGDLS and CDR2 is YYNGEE. In nucleotides, the CDR3 is TGTGCCAGCAGCGAGGGTGGGGACAGGCTTTACTTC. Its translation is CASSEGGDRLYF.

Only a few counts were recorded for this clone. The chain carries TRBV11-2 and TRBJ2-3, with a tentative D call TRBD1 (5 bases). CDR3 size: 15 residues. Trimming took 6 bases from V and 0 from J, leaving 13 bases between them. Germline values: CDR1 SGHAT, CDR2 FQNNGV. CDR3: CASRPQGFSTDTQYF. The CDR3 coding sequence is TGTGCCAGCAGACCCCAGGGTTTTAGCACAGATACGCAGTATTTT.

The chain combines TRBV10-3 with TRBJ2-1; unclear D gene. This CDR3 has 13 amino acids. Germline-derived CDR1 and CDR2 are ENHRY and SYGVKD. V was shortened by 4 bases and J by 6 bases, with 10 bases between the two germline ends. CDR3 sequence (DNA): TGTGCCATCAGTGGGGCCCTGGGCAATGAGCAGTTCTTC. Translating it yields CAISGALGNEQFF.

The table lists this clone with a few counts. The rearrangement uses TRBV7-2 and TRBJ2-7; no clear D gene. V was pared by 2 bases and J by 2 bases, with 10 bases between. The CDR3 is 14 residues long. Germline V gene data show CDR1 as SGHTA and CDR2 as FQGNSA. The CDR3 spells CASSLRAEPYEQYF. The CDR3 coding sequence is TGTGCCAGCAGCTTAAGGGCGGAACCCTACGAGCAGTACTTC.

This clone was seen a handful of times. J is TRBJ2-2 and V is TRBV25-1; 8 bases fit TRBD2. CDR3 length: 15 amino acids. V was clipped by 1 base and J by 8 bases; unmatched bases: 6. CDR1 is MGHDK, CDR2 SYGVNS, per germline. This CDR3 reads CASSESASGRGELFF. CDR3 coding DNA: TGTGCCAGCAGTGAATCCGCTAGCGGGCGGGGGGAGCTGTTTTTT.

The chain joins TRBV6-5 to TRBJ2-1; 8 bases match TRBD2. The trim removed 2 bases at V and 4 bases at J, leaving 7 bases unmatched. This CDR3 has 16 amino acids. The germline CDR1 and CDR2 sequences are MNHEY and SVGAGI. The CDR3 coding sequence is TGTGCCAGCAGTTACGAGAGTAGCGGGACATACAATGAGCAGTTCTTC. Translation: CASSYESSGTYNEQFF.

This clone showed up just a few times. This chain uses TRBV2 with TRBJ2-5, with 12 bases matching TRBD2. The CDR3 consists of 15 residues. V gave up 8 bases and J gave up 4 bases; unmatched junction bases: 8. Looked up from germline, CDR1 is SNHLY and CDR2 is FYNNEI. DNA for the CDR3: TGTGCCAGCCCCAGGACTAGCGGGACCTTAGAGACCCAGTACTTC. This encodes CASPRTSGTLETQYF.

Only a few counts were recorded for this clone. V gene TRBV2 combines with J gene TRBJ2-6; D possibly uses TRBD1 or TRBD2 (5 bases each). Germline V gene lookup returns CDR1 SNHLY and CDR2 FYNNEI. V dropped 11 bases and J dropped 0 bases, with 5 bases sitting between them. This CDR3 contains 12 residues. CDR3: CAGGSGANVLTF. In nucleotides, the CDR3 is TGTGCCGGGGGCTCTGGGGCCAACGTCCTGACTTTC.

This chain uses TRBV5-6 with TRBJ2-1; 8 nucleotides match TRBD2. CDR3 length: 15 amino acids. The trim removed 5 bases at V and 2 bases at J, leaving 6 bases unmatched. In germline, CDR1 is SGHDT, CDR2 YYEEEE. The CDR3 is CASSPSGSTYNEQFF. CDR3 nucleotide sequence: TGTGCCAGCAGTCCCAGCGGGAGTACCTACAATGAGCAGTTCTTC.

The chain recombines TRBV30 with TRBJ2-3; 8 bases fit TRBD1. Germline V gene lookup returns CDR1 GTSNPN and CDR2 SVGIG (reference sequence). The trim removed 3 bases at V and 2 bases at J, leaving 4 bases unmatched. This CDR3 contains 14 residues. The CDR3 coding sequence is TGTGCCTGGAGCCGGACAGGGACCACAGATACGCAGTATTTT. Translation: CAWSRTGTTDTQYF.

The V and J genes are TRBV9 and TRBJ1-2; tentatively, D is TRBD1 (5 bases). The CDR3 runs 13 residues. Trimming shortened V by 4 bases and J by 4 bases, and 11 bases separated the two germline ends. Germline V gives CDR1 SGDLS, CDR2 YYNGEE. CDR3 sequence (DNA): TGTGCCAGCAGCCCAGGGACGGTCTATGGCTACACCTTC. Protein sequence: CASSPGTVYGYTF.

V gene TRBV11-2 combines with J gene TRBJ1-5; D call uncertain. With 2 bases removed from V and 3 bases from J, the gap between germline ends came to 5 bases. The CDR3 is 13 residues long. Germline-derived CDR1 and CDR2 are SGHAT and FQNNGV. The CDR3 spells CASSLTNNQPQHF. The CDR3 nucleotides read TGTGCCAGCAGCTTAACGAACAATCAGCCCCAGCATTTT.

This chain joins TRBV25-1 and TRBJ2-5, with 7 nucleotides matching TRBD1. Germline loops: CDR1 MGHDK, CDR2 SYGVNS. V shed 4 bases, J shed 1 base, and the junction held 3 bases outside the gene matches. This CDR3 region has 14 residues. The CDR3 loop reads CASSGTGSQETQYF. For the CDR3, the DNA is TGTGCCAGCAGTGGGACAGGCAGCCAAGAGACCCAGTACTTC.

This clone has a handful of counts. The chain carries TRBV5-1 and TRBJ1-6, with TRBD1 matching over 7 bases. Trimming cost V 4 bases and J 7 bases; bases outside gene matches: 11. Germline V gene lookup returns CDR1 SGHRS and CDR2 YFSETQ. The CDR3 is 16 residues long. The DNA of the CDR3 is TGCGCCAGCAGCCGGGGGACAGAAAGATTCAATTCACCCCTCCACTTT. Translation: CASSRGTERFNSPLHF. Based on the CDR3 plus reference TRBV5-1 and TRBJ1-6, the full variable domain is KAGVTQTPRYLIKTRGQQVTLSCSPISGHRSVSWYQQTPGQGLQFLFEYFSETQRNKGNFPGRFSGRQFSNSRSEMNVSTLELGDSALYLCASSRGTERFNSPLHFGNGTRLTVT.

The chain has TRBV5-1 and TRBJ1-1; D is uncertain. V shed 0 bases and J shed 5 bases, with 8 bases lying between them. The CDR3 sequence is 13 residues long. Germline CDR1 and CDR2: SGHRS and YFSETQ. CDR3 in DNA: TGCGCCAGCAGCTTGGCCGAAGGGACTGAAGCTTTCTTT. Its translation is CASSLAEGTEAFF.

In the case of this clone: This sample also contains other DNA sequences that code for the same CDR3. The chain employs TRBV20-1 and TRBJ2-3, with no clear D. Trimming left V 6 bases short and J 1 base short, with 5 bases between. The CDR3 contains 11 residues. Looked up from germline, CDR1 is DFQATT and CDR2 is SNEGSKA (reference sequence). The CDR3 is CSAPRTDTQYF. In DNA form, the CDR3 reads TGCAGTGCCCCACGCACAGATACGCAGTATTTT.

The CDR3 coding sequence is TGCGCCAGCAGTCCCTGGACAGGGAGACTAAAGGAGACCCAGTACTTC. Protein sequence: CASSPWTGRLKETQYF. The rearrangement joins TRBV23-1 to TRBJ2-5; 8 bases line up with TRBD1. TRBV23-1 is designated an ORF whose function remains uncertain. The trim removed 4 bases at V and 5 bases at J, leaving 12 bases unmatched. The CDR3 spans 16 residues.

The rearrangement links TRBV25-1 to TRBJ1-2; D ambiguous. The germline gives CDR1 MGHDK, CDR2 SYGVNS. The CDR3 has 12 residues. The ends were cut back, 6 bases at V and 7 bases at J, with 12 bases in the middle. The CDR3 region has the DNA TGTGCCAGCAGCGAAGGAGGGTTTGGCTACACCTTC. Amino acid sequence: CASSEGGFGYTF.

A few counts support this clone. The J gene is TRBJ1-1, the V gene TRBV7-9; perhaps TRBD1 as D (6 bases). Trimming left V 1 base short and J 10 bases short, with 13 bases between. Germline V gives CDR1 SEHNR, CDR2 FQNEAQ (reference sequence). This CDR3 has 13 residues. The CDR3 nucleotides read TGTGCCAGCAGCTTAGGAGGGGGAATAGGAGCTTTCTTT. Translating it yields CASSLGGGIGAFF.

In its sample, this clone was seen a few times. The chain joins TRBV28 to TRBJ2-7; D is uncertain. V was pared by 5 bases and J by 2 bases, with 7 bases between. The length of the CDR3 is 12 residues. Germline V gene data show CDR1 as MDHEN and CDR2 as SYDVKM. CDR3 protein: CASSQQTYEQYF. The CDR3 coding sequence is TGTGCCAGCAGTCAGCAAACCTACGAGCAGTACTTC.

This clone was counted a few times. The gene calls are TRBV25-1 and TRBJ2-1; maybe TRBD1 (5 bases). The CDR3 loop spans 16 amino acids. Per germline, CDR1 MGHDK and CDR2 SYGVNS. Trimming removed 1 base from V and 1 base from J, with 11 bases in between. This CDR3 reads CASSEFGRASYNEQFF. Here the CDR3 DNA reads TGTGCCAGCAGTGAATTCGGCAGGGCATCCTACAATGAGCAGTTCTTC.

The V call is TRBV7-9, the J call TRBJ2-5, with 9 bases aligning to TRBD1. Germline lookup yields CDR1 SEHNR and CDR2 FQNEAQ (reference sequence). This CDR3 has 17 amino acids. Trimming took 1 base from V and 4 from J; bases not matched to a gene: 10. CDR3 in amino acids: CASSLGRGTGKGETQYF. DNA of the CDR3: TGTGCCAGCAGCTTAGGGCGCGGGACAGGGAAAGGAGAGACCCAGTACTTC.

V is TRBV6-5 and J is TRBJ2-7, with a tentative D call TRBD1 (6 bases). V was clipped by 2 bases and J by 2 bases, with 10 bases between them. Germline assignment: CDR1 MNHEY and CDR2 SVGAGI. This CDR3 comprises 14 residues. In DNA form, the CDR3 reads TGTGCCAGCAGTTACCAGGACAGAGCCTACGAGCAGTACTTC. Amino acids: CASSYQDRAYEQYF.